One sample yielded the 23 T cell receptor beta chains listed below, sequenced in a study of T cell clonotyping in hematopoietic cell transplantation (dated by TCRdb to about 2021). To prepare the library, the immunoSEQ multiplex PCR assay was applied. The table was pulled from immuneACCESS by TCRdb, which kept in-frame rearrangements only. Such tables lose some clones; where checked, under half of the loss comes from unresolved V genes, and the rest has no known cause. This sample comprises tens of thousands of clones, 80% to 90% of them detected only once. 5.9% of the sample goes to the ten largest clones. The time point label of this sample denotes: recipient sample about 28 days before transplant, after cytoreduction. Source: peripheral blood mononuclear cells, taken before stem cell transplant. These receptors were collected from a man aged 55 to 70 with biphenotypic leukemia. Some clones in this sample may be carry-over from other donors' samples.

The chain links TRBV7-6 to TRBJ1-1; no clear D. V dropped 2 bases and J dropped 11 bases, with 12 bases sitting between them. The germline gives CDR1 SGHVS, CDR2 FNYEAQ. This CDR3 is built from 12 residues. The CDR3 region is CASSLFGMGAFF. CDR3 nucleotide sequence: TGTGCCAGCAGCTTATTTGGAATGGGGGCTTTCTTT.

The chain links TRBV7-2 to TRBJ2-7; 11 positions match TRBD2. V was pared by 5 bases and J by 2 bases, with 5 bases of the junction left unmatched. Germline values: CDR1 SGHTA, CDR2 FQGNSA. The CDR3 is 15 residues long. CDR3 DNA: TGTGCCAGCAGCACGACTAGCGGGGTTACCTACGAGCAGTACTTC. Translation: CASSTTSGVTYEQYF.

The chain is built from TRBV6-5 and TRBJ2-3; 12 bases match TRBD2. The germline V gene has CDR1 MNHEY and CDR2 SVGAGI. The V gene end was trimmed by 5 bases and the J gene end by 6 bases; junction bases not matched to a gene: 6. The CDR3 totals 15 residues. CDR3 nucleotides: TGTGCCAGCAGTCGACTAGCGGGAGAGAGGGATACGCAGTATTTT. Amino acid sequence: CASSRLAGERDTQYF.

The chain has TRBV7-3 and TRBJ2-2; TRBD2 matches 7 bases. Germline-derived CDR1 and CDR2 are SGHTA and FQGTGA. This CDR3 has 16 residues. V shed 0 bases and J 4 bases; nucleotides not matched to a gene: 5. The CDR3 reads CASSLTERDFTGELFF. As DNA, the CDR3 is TGTGCCAGCAGCTTAACGGAGCGGGATTTCACCGGGGAGCTGTTTTTT.

The count of this clone is one. V gene TRBV6-1 combines with J gene TRBJ1-3; TRBD1 matches 7 bases. The J segment lost 4 bases and the V segment lost 5 bases, leaving 8 bases of the junction unmatched. The germline V gene has CDR1 MNHNS and CDR2 SASEGT. CDR3 size: 15 residues. CDR3 residues: CASSRDRNLGNTIYF. In nucleotides, the CDR3 is TGTGCCAGCAGTCGGGACAGAAACTTGGGAAACACCATATATTTT.

The V gene is TRBV28, the J gene TRBJ2-7, with D possibly TRBD1 on 9 matching bases. The germline CDR1 and CDR2 sequences are MDHEN and SYDVKM. The CDR3 spans 17 residues. Trimming stripped 8 bases from V and 2 bases from J, with 25 bases between. CDR3 bases: TGTGCCAGCGGTTCCGGGACAGGGCACGGGAGGGCCTACGAGCAGTACTTC. It codes for CASGSGTGHGRAYEQYF.

This clone was detected only a few times. This chain uses TRBV27 with TRBJ1-1; weak D call: TRBD1 (6 bases). The length of the CDR3 is 14 residues. In germline, CDR1 is MNHEY, CDR2 SMNVEV (reference sequence). Deletions cut 5 bases from V and 2 bases from J, with 12 bases between. The CDR3 loop reads CASSTQDRNTEAFF. CDR3 coding DNA: TGTGCCAGCAGTACGCAGGACAGAAACACTGAAGCTTTCTTT.

The V and J genes are TRBV6-1 and TRBJ2-7; D may be TRBD2 (6 bases). V lost 3 bases, J lost 0 bases, and 24 bases lay in between. This CDR3 is built from 19 residues. Germline loops: CDR1 MNHNS, CDR2 SASEGT. This CDR3 is CASSDGTSGLLSSSYEQYF. For the CDR3, the DNA is TGTGCCAGCAGTGATGGAACCTCGGGACTCCTCTCCTCCTCCTACGAGCAGTACTTC.

The chain links TRBV5-1 to TRBJ2-1, with D uncertain. The germline CDR1 and CDR2 sequences are SGHRS and YFSETQ. There are 13 residues in the CDR3. V lost 7 bases and J 8 bases, leaving 16 bases between the germline ends. CDR3 in amino acids: CASGLNLGDEQFF. The CDR3 region has the DNA TGCGCCAGCGGGCTGAATTTGGGTGATGAGCAGTTCTTC.

This clone has more than one count but fewer than ten. The rearrangement links TRBV14 to TRBJ1-3, with no clear D. The V end was cut by 5 bases, the J end by 0 bases, with 17 bases between. Germline CDR1 reads SGHDN; CDR2 reads FVKESK. The CDR3 runs 17 residues. CDR3 in amino acids: CASSSHRVGSSGNTIYF. In DNA form, the CDR3 reads TGTGCCAGCAGCTCCCACCGCGTCGGAAGCTCTGGAAACACCATATATTTT. The full variable domain, its missing parts supplied by reference TRBV14 and TRBJ1-3, is EAGVTQFPSHSVIEKGQTVTLRCDPISGHDNLYWYRRVMGKEIKFLLHFVKESKQDESGMPNNRFLAERTGGTYSTLKVQPAELEDSGVYFCASSSHRVGSSGNTIYFGEGSWLTVV.

The chain recombines TRBV29-1 with TRBJ2-5; D gene ambiguous. Germline CDR1 reads SQVTM; CDR2 reads ANQGSEA. This CDR3 comprises 13 residues. Trimming took off 4 bases at V and 6 bases at J, with 15 bases between the two ends. The DNA of the CDR3 is TGCAGCGTTGTATTACCAGAAGTGAAGACCCAGTACTTC. Its protein product is CSVVLPEVKTQYF.

V usage is TRBV7-7 and J usage is TRBJ2-3; TRBD2 is a possible D gene (7 bases). The CDR3 is 14 amino acids. CDR1 and CDR2 from the germline V gene are SSHAT and FNYEAQ (reference sequence). The CDR3 is CAVGGGGVIDTQYF. Written as DNA, the CDR3 is TGTGCGGTCGGAGGGGGGGGAGTCATTGATACGCAGTATTTT.

DNA for the CDR3: TGTGCCAGCCGCCGGGATAGCGGGATACCTTACGAGCAGTACTTC. It encodes CASRRDSGIPYEQYF. The chain combines TRBV7-2 with TRBJ2-7; the match to TRBD2 covers 8 bases. The CDR3 consists of 15 residues. Germline values: CDR1 SGHTA, CDR2 FQGNSA. J gave up 4 bases and V 8 bases, and 13 bases lay outside the gene matches.

This clone has a single count. J is TRBJ1-1 and V is TRBV30, with 7 bases that match TRBD1. Germline trimming cut 2 bases from V and 4 bases from J; bases unmatched to any gene: 10. Germline assignment: CDR1 GTSNPN and CDR2 SVGIG (reference sequence). There are 15 residues in the CDR3. The CDR3 coding sequence is TGTGCCTGGAGTAATAGGGACAGCGCGACCACTGAAGCTTTCTTT. It yields the protein CAWSNRDSATTEAFF.

The chain combines TRBV27 with TRBJ2-3; 8 nucleotides line up with TRBD2. The junction had 5 bases not matched to a gene; V was cut back by 2 bases and J by 4 bases. The CDR3 runs to 15 residues. CDR1 is MNHEY and CDR2 is SMNVEV in the germline V gene (reference sequence). CDR3 in DNA: TGTGCCAGCAGTTTAACAGCGGGAGTGGCAGATACGCAGTATTTT. It translates to CASSLTAGVADTQYF.

The chain carries TRBV5-1 and TRBJ2-1; TRBD2 matches 11 bases. Per the germline V gene, CDR1 is SGHRS and CDR2 is YFSETQ. The trim removed 4 bases at V and 7 bases at J, leaving 10 bases unmatched. CDR3 length equals 16 residues. The CDR3 here is CASSRILAGDMNEQFF. In nucleotides, the CDR3 is TGCGCCAGCAGCCGAATACTAGCGGGAGATATGAATGAGCAGTTCTTC.

This chain uses TRBV28 with TRBJ1-5; tentative D call: TRBD1 (6 bases). The CDR3 has 16 amino acids. Germline V lookup: CDR1 MDHEN, CDR2 SYDVKM. V dropped 3 bases and J dropped 2 bases, with 14 bases sitting between them. The CDR3 coding sequence is TGTGCCAGCAGTTTGCTCAGGGGAGGAGGCAATCAGCCCCAGCATTTT. It yields the protein CASSLLRGGGNQPQHF.

This chain links TRBV18 with TRBJ2-3; D remains unclear. The V and J ends lost 5 bases and 1 base respectively, with 4 bases between them. The germline CDR1 and CDR2 sequences are KGHSH and LQKENI. The CDR3 contains 12 residues. The CDR3 here is CASSTGTDTQYF. CDR3 nucleotides: TGTGCCAGCTCAACCGGCACAGATACGCAGTATTTT.

This chain links TRBV28 with TRBJ2-5, with 8 nucleotides matching TRBD2. With 7 bases clipped from V and 1 base from J, the junction kept 5 bases outside the gene matches. The germline gives CDR1 MDHEN, CDR2 SYDVKM. CDR3 length: 14 amino acids. DNA of the CDR3: TGTGCCAGCACCCCGGGAGGGTCCCAAGAGACCCAGTACTTC. Protein sequence: CASTPGGSQETQYF.

This clone was picked up one time. V and J are TRBV6-1 and TRBJ2-7, with a possible D match to TRBD1 (5 bases). CDR3 length: 12 residues. Per the germline V gene, CDR1 is MNHNS and CDR2 is SASEGT. The V and J ends lost 7 bases and 3 bases respectively, with 10 bases between them. In DNA, the CDR3 is TGTGCCAGCATCTGGGGCGTCTACGAGCAGTACTTC. It encodes CASIWGVYEQYF.

This rearrangement joins TRBV28 to TRBJ1-2; D is ambiguous. Germline V CDR1 and CDR2: MDHEN, SYDVKM. The CDR3 consists of 13 residues. With 4 bases removed from V and 1 base from J, the gap between germline ends came to 7 bases. CDR3 in amino acids: CASSSSINYGYTF. The CDR3 DNA reads as TGTGCCAGCAGTTCGTCCATTAACTATGGCTACACCTTC.

The rearrangement uses TRBV18 and TRBJ2-7, with unresolved D. The CDR3 runs 14 residues. The V end lost 0 bases, the J end lost 2 bases, and 8 bases lay between the germline ends. Per the germline V gene, CDR1 is KGHSH and CDR2 is LQKENI. The CDR3 region is CASSPPKYPYEQYF. CDR3 DNA: TGTGCCAGCTCACCACCTAAGTATCCCTACGAGCAGTACTTC. The whole variable domain, filled in from reference TRBV18 and TRBJ2-7, reads NAGVMQNPRHLVRRRGQEARLRCSPMKGHSHVYWYRQLPEEGLKFMVYLQKENIIDESGMPKERFSAEFPKEGPSILRIQQVVRGDSAAYFCASSPPKYPYEQYFGPGTRLTVT.

The sample holds a few counts of this clone. The gene calls are TRBV6-1 and TRBJ2-3, with TRBD2 identical over 7 bases. The CDR3 is 15 amino acids. Germline lookup yields CDR1 MNHNS and CDR2 SASEGT. V shed 9 bases, J shed 4 bases, and the junction held 13 bases outside the gene matches. The CDR3 bases are TGTGCCAGTTTAACGACTAGCCCCGGGGCAGATACGCAGTATTTT. It is translated as CASLTTSPGADTQYF.